The 30 T cell receptor beta chains below all came from one sample that was sequenced in a study of CD8 T cells in Susac syndrome (dated by TCRdb to the late 2010s). The library was generated by the immunoSEQ multiplex PCR assay. RNA was extracted with the RNeasy kit and 0.5 to 1 ug was reverse transcribed using random hexamers. TCRdb's own reprocessing of the public reads used fastp at Q25 and MiXCR and kept productive beta chains. Merged by CDR3 protein, the rows form single entries marked with the most common genes and DNA. Present in this sample are some 200,000 distinct CDR3 sequences, nearly 95% of which were seen just once. The ten largest clones represent about 0.087% of the sample. Sequencing was carried out using CD4+ T cells from PBMCs. All receptors derive from a human donor with multiple sclerosis.

This rearrangement joins TRBV7-9 to TRBJ2-2; tentatively, D is TRBD1 or TRBD2 (6 bases each). Germline V gene data show CDR1 as SEHNR and CDR2 as FQNEAQ (reference sequence). Trimming removed 6 bases at V and 1 base at J, with 15 bases between. There are 16 residues in the CDR3. The CDR3 DNA reads TGTGCCAGCAGTCGTGCGAGGGGGGAGAACACCGGGGAGCTGTTTTTT. This codes for CASSRARGENTGELFF.

This chain uses TRBV27 with TRBJ1-5; 7 bases are shared with TRBD1. The CDR3 contains 12 residues. Germline values: CDR1 MNHEY, CDR2 SMNVEV (reference sequence). V shed 3 bases and J 7 bases; nucleotides not matched to a gene: 0. Here the CDR3 DNA reads TGTGCCAGCAGTTTGACAGGGCAGCCCCAGCATTTT. Translated: CASSLTGQPQHF.

The genes are TRBV18 and TRBJ2-7, with D possibly being TRBD1 or TRBD2 (6 bases each). This CDR3 has 14 residues. The V end was cut by 5 bases, the J end by 2 bases, with 13 bases between. Germline V gene lookup returns CDR1 KGHSH and CDR2 LQKENI. The CDR3, as DNA: TGTGCCAGCTCAACAAGAGGGGGGCCCTACGAGCAGTACTTC. Translating gives CASSTRGGPYEQYF.

V usage is TRBV3-1 and J usage is TRBJ2-7, with TRBD1 as a possible D gene (5 bases). The CDR3 consists of 16 residues. Germline V lookup: CDR1 LGHDT, CDR2 YNNKEL (reference sequence). The V end lost 0 bases, the J end lost 0 bases, and 12 bases lay between the germline ends. This chain's CDR3 is CASSQDLGAYSYEQYF. The CDR3 coding sequence is TGTGCCAGCAGCCAAGATCTTGGGGCTTACTCCTACGAGCAGTACTTC.

This chain uses TRBV5-4 with TRBJ2-7; a weak D match, TRBD1 (6 bases). This CDR3 has 15 amino acids. V lost 4 bases and J lost 3, with 17 bases in between. Germline CDR1 reads SGHNT; CDR2 reads YYREEE (reference sequence). Here the CDR3 DNA reads TGTGCCAGCAGCCAGTCTACCGGGGACATCTACGAGCAGTACTTC. Translating gives CASSQSTGDIYEQYF.

This sequence joins TRBV15 and TRBJ2-7, with D uncertain. Germline V CDR1 and CDR2: LNHNV, YYDKDF (reference sequence). The CDR3 runs to 13 residues. V was pared by 6 bases and J by 0 bases, with 9 bases between. The CDR3 nucleotides are TGTGCCACCAGGCCGGCCAGCTCCTACGAGCAGTACTTC. Residues: CATRPASSYEQYF.

The chain couples TRBV12-3 or TRBV12-4 to TRBJ1-1; D perhaps matches TRBD1 (5 bases). The CDR3 has 11 residues. V dropped 7 bases and J dropped 8 bases, with 11 bases sitting between them. The DNA of the CDR3 is TGTGCCAGCATCCTCCGGGGGGAAGCTTTCTTT. Protein product: CASILRGEAFF.

The chain combines TRBV27 with TRBJ2-5; no clear D. The V and J ends lost 7 bases and 5 bases respectively, with 5 bases between them. In germline, CDR1 is MNHEY, CDR2 SMNVEV (reference sequence). CDR3 length equals 10 residues. The CDR3 DNA sequence: TGTGCCAGCAACGATGAGACCCAGTACTTC. Its translation is CASNDETQYF.

V gene TRBV6-5 combines with J gene TRBJ2-1; maybe TRBD2 (6 bases). The CDR3 contains 16 residues. In germline, CDR1 is MNHEY, CDR2 SVGAGI. The V end was cut by 0 bases, the J end by 5 bases, with 14 bases between. CDR3 DNA sequence: TGTGCCAGCAGTTACTCAGCGGAGGGGCCGCACAATGAGCAGTTCTTC. It is translated as CASSYSAEGPHNEQFF.

The chain has TRBV30 and TRBJ2-2, with 7 positions matching TRBD2. The junction had 3 bases not matched to a gene; V was cut back by 0 bases and J by 5 bases. CDR1 and CDR2 (germline): GTSNPN, SVGIG (reference sequence). The CDR3 consists of 14 residues. The CDR3 protein is CAWSVRLATGELFF. The CDR3 nucleotides read TGTGCCTGGAGTGTAAGACTAGCTACCGGGGAGCTGTTTTTT.

The V gene is TRBV29-1, the J gene TRBJ1-2; tentatively, D is TRBD1 (5 bases). Trimming cost V 6 bases and J 5 bases, with 19 bases left between them. Looked up from germline, CDR1 is SQVTM and CDR2 is ANQGSEA. The CDR3 consists of 14 residues. The chain's CDR3 is CSVSSTGADYGYTF. In DNA, the CDR3 is TGCAGCGTCTCGTCCACAGGAGCCGATTATGGCTACACCTTC.

The chain joins TRBV11-3 to TRBJ2-7; D is possibly TRBD1 (6 bases). CDR3 length: 13 amino acids. CDR1 and CDR2 (germline): SGHNT, YENEEA. V was trimmed by 7 bases and J by 4 bases, leaving 14 bases between them. For the CDR3, the DNA is TGTGCCAGCACCATGGGGGCTTGGTACGAGCAGTACTTC. Translated: CASTMGAWYEQYF.

The V gene is TRBV3-1, the J gene TRBJ2-3; TRBD2 is a possible D gene (7 bases). CDR1 LGHDT and CDR2 YNNKEL come from the germline V gene (reference sequence). V lost 3 bases and J 4 bases, leaving 11 bases between the germline ends. This CDR3 contains 14 residues. DNA for the CDR3: TGTGCCAGCAGCCACGGCGGGGGCCCAGATACGCAGTATTTT. Translated, it gives CASSHGGGPDTQYF.

In its sample, this clonotype was seen once. V and J are TRBV3-1 and TRBJ2-3; the match to TRBD1 covers 9 bases. After removal of 5 bases from V and 6 bases from J, the junction contained 6 bases not matched to a gene. Germline CDR1 reads LGHDT; CDR2 reads YNNKEL (reference sequence). The CDR3 has 14 residues. CDR3 DNA: TGTGCCAGCAGCGCACAGGGGGCAAAGGATACGCAGTATTTT. Its translation: CASSAQGAKDTQYF.

The chain links TRBV29-1 to TRBJ2-4; 9 bases match TRBD1. Germline V gene lookup returns CDR1 SQVTM and CDR2 ANQGSEA. The CDR3 consists of 13 residues. The ends lost 6 bases at V and 7 bases at J; junction bases unmatched: 7. The CDR3 region is CSVTGTGMNIQYF. CDR3 bases: TGCAGCGTCACCGGGACAGGGATGAACATTCAGTACTTC.

The rearrangement uses TRBV2 and TRBJ1-2; D remains ambiguous. This CDR3 comprises 10 residues. CDR1 is SNHLY and CDR2 is FYNNEI in the germline V gene. V lost 1 base, J lost 10 bases, and 4 bases lay in between. As DNA, the CDR3 is TGTGCCAGCAGTGAAGGGTCCTACACCTTC. The encoded protein is CASSEGSYTF.

This clonotype was seen once. The chain recombines TRBV6-5 with TRBJ2-7, with D perhaps TRBD1 (5 bases). With 8 bases removed from V and 4 bases from J, the gap between germline ends came to 15 bases. The CDR3 runs to 13 residues. The germline gives CDR1 MNHEY, CDR2 SVGAGI. The CDR3 region is CASSNRNGYEQYF. The CDR3 DNA follows: TGTGCCAGCTCGAACAGGAATGGGTACGAGCAGTACTTC.

The DNA for the CDR3 is TGTGCCAGCAGCCCGAGCGGAGAGCAAGAGACCCAGTACTTC. Protein product: CASSPSGEQETQYF. The chain carries TRBV7-3 and TRBJ2-5; perhaps TRBD2 as D (5 bases). V dropped 5 bases and J dropped 2 bases, with 12 bases sitting between them. This CDR3 has 14 residues. CDR1 SGHTA and CDR2 FQGTGA come from the germline V gene.

This CDR3 is CASKTSSNEQFF. The CDR3 nucleotides read TGTGCCAGCAAAACCAGTAGCAATGAGCAGTTCTTC. The genes are TRBV28 and TRBJ2-1; D uncertain. Trimming removed 7 bases at V and 6 bases at J, with 10 bases between. The CDR3 runs to 12 residues. CDR1 is MDHEN, CDR2 SYDVKM, per germline. Full variable domain (rest looked up from reference TRBV28 and TRBJ2-1): DVKVTQSSRYLVKRTGEKVFLECVQDMDHENMFWYRQDPGLGLRLIYFSYDVKMKEKGDIPEGYSVSREKKERFSLILESASTNQTSMYLCASKTSSNEQFFGPGTRLTVL.

The chain recombines TRBV10-3 with TRBJ2-5, with D uncertain. CDR1 and CDR2 from the germline V gene are ENHRY and SYGVKD. Trimming shortened V by 0 bases and J by 7 bases, and 3 bases separated the two germline ends. The CDR3 contains 11 residues. The CDR3 DNA reads as TGTGCCATCAGTGAGTCGGGGACCCAGTACTTC. It is translated as CAISESGTQYF.

V and J are TRBV30 and TRBJ1-4, with TRBD1 as a possible D gene (5 bases). Trimming removed 3 bases at V and 5 bases at J, with 13 bases between. CDR1 and CDR2 (germline): GTSNPN, SVGIG (reference sequence). The CDR3 sequence is 14 residues long. DNA for the CDR3: TGTGCCTGGAGATATGGACAATCGAATGAAAAACTGTTTTTT. Residues: CAWRYGQSNEKLFF.

The gene calls are TRBV20-1 and TRBJ2-5; possibly TRBD2 for D (5 bases). The CDR3 consists of 14 residues. V was clipped by 0 bases and J by 0 bases, with 8 bases between them. Germline V gene sequence: CDR1 DFQATT, CDR2 SNEGSKA (reference sequence). CDR3 region: CSARDAADQETQYF. The DNA for the CDR3 is TGCAGTGCTAGAGATGCAGCGGACCAAGAGACCCAGTACTTC.

This chain links TRBV29-1 with TRBJ2-5; 10 bases line up with TRBD2. V shed 4 bases, J shed 5 bases, and the junction held 10 bases outside the gene matches. The CDR3 runs 15 residues. The germline V gene has CDR1 SQVTM and CDR2 ANQGSEA. The DNA for the CDR3 is TGCAGCGTTGCCCCGGGTAGCGGGAGGATGGAGACCCAGTACTTC. Translated: CSVAPGSGRMETQYF.

In this sample, this clonotype turned up once. The CDR3 protein is CATSREAAWDTQYF. The CDR3 DNA is TGTGCCACCAGCAGAGAAGCGGCTTGGGATACGCAGTATTTT. V usage is TRBV15 and J usage is TRBJ2-3; TRBD2 might be the D (5 bases). The V end was cut by 0 bases, the J end by 6 bases, with 10 bases between. Germline lookup yields CDR1 LNHNV and CDR2 YYDKDF (reference sequence). The CDR3 is made up of 14 amino acids.

The rearrangement uses TRBV10-3 and TRBJ1-4; tentative D call: TRBD1 (5 bases). The CDR3 covers 16 residues. Germline CDR1 is ENHRY and CDR2 is SYGVKD. V was trimmed by 3 bases and J by 8 bases, leaving 19 bases between them. The CDR3 reads CAISETRLPSGEKLFF. CDR3 nucleotide sequence: TGTGCCATCAGTGAAACGAGGCTACCCTCAGGGGAAAAACTGTTTTTT.

This chain uses TRBV20-1 with TRBJ2-7; possibly TRBD2 for D (6 bases). The germline gives CDR1 DFQATT, CDR2 SNEGSKA (reference sequence). Trimming took 0 bases from V and 5 from J, leaving 14 bases between them. CDR3 size: 14 residues. CDR3 DNA: TGCAGTGCTAGAGAGGGGGGACCACTCGACGAGCAGTACTTC. It encodes CSAREGGPLDEQYF.

In regard to this clonotype: Germline and junction disagree at one end, which may indicate a read error. The rearrangement joins TRBV12-3 or TRBV12-4 to TRBJ1-2; D is unclear. This CDR3 has 13 residues. Here the CDR3 reads CASSFTRERGYTF. CDR3 DNA: TGCGCCAGCAGTTTTACCCGGGAGCGCGGCTACACCTTC.

This CDR3 reads CSVSVQGGSSYNEQFF. The CDR3, as DNA: TGCAGCGTGTCAGTACAGGGGGGAAGCTCCTACAATGAGCAGTTCTTC. This chain links TRBV29-1 with TRBJ2-1, with 8 positions matching TRBD1. CDR1 is SQVTM, CDR2 ANQGSEA, per germline. J was trimmed by 0 bases and V by 6 bases; bases with no gene match: 10. The CDR3 extends over 16 amino acids.

This chain connects TRBV5-6 to TRBJ2-5; the D is unclear. This CDR3 comprises 15 residues. Germline loops: CDR1 SGHDT, CDR2 YYEEEE. V was shortened by 4 bases and J by 5 bases, with 18 bases between the two germline ends. CDR3: CASSPKSGRRETQYF. The CDR3 DNA is TGTGCCAGCAGCCCGAAGTCCGGGCGACGGGAGACCCAGTACTTC.

This clonotype was found once. The gene calls are TRBV11-2 and TRBJ1-2; D unclear. The ends were cut back, 0 bases at V and 7 bases at J, with 12 bases in the middle. This CDR3 comprises 14 residues. From germline, CDR1 is SGHAT and CDR2 FQNNGV. The CDR3 sequence: CASSLDRESGGYTF. The CDR3 DNA follows: TGTGCCAGCAGCTTAGATCGGGAGTCGGGTGGCTACACCTTC. Supplemented by reference TRBV11-2 and TRBJ1-2, the full variable domain reads EAGVAQSPRYKIIEKRQSVAFWCNPISGHATLYWYQQILGQGPKLLIQFQNNGVVDDSQLPKDRFSAERLKGVDSTLKIQPAKLEDSAVYLCASSLDRESGGYTFGSGTRLTVV.